This T cell receptor beta chain derives from a study of human T cells and chemical hapten exposure. CDR1 and CDR2 from the germline V gene are LGHNA and YSLEER. V lost 0 bases to trimming and J lost 8 bases; unmatched junction nucleotides: 7. The CDR3 covers 16 residues. TCRdb re-derived calls from the RACE reads in MiXCR, one entry per CDR3 protein. The sample has 150,000 to 200,000 distinct CDR3 sequences; around 30% are singletons. Regarding time point: patch test 3, about 24 weeks after DPC sensitization. Treatment: therapeutic diphenylcyclopropenone sensitization with weekly scalp DPC. V usage is TRBV4-3 and J usage is TRBJ1-6; 7 nucleotides match TRBD1. Sequencing used whole blood, obtained in connection with sensitization to the hapten diphenylcyclopropenone (DPC). This clonotype was obtained from a woman aged 18-29 years with alopecia areata. Some clones in this sample may be carry-over from other donors' samples. CDR3 DNA sequence: TGCGCCAGCAGCCAAGATTCGGCAGGGGGATATTCACCCCTCCACTTT. It yields the protein CASSQDSAGGYSPLHF.